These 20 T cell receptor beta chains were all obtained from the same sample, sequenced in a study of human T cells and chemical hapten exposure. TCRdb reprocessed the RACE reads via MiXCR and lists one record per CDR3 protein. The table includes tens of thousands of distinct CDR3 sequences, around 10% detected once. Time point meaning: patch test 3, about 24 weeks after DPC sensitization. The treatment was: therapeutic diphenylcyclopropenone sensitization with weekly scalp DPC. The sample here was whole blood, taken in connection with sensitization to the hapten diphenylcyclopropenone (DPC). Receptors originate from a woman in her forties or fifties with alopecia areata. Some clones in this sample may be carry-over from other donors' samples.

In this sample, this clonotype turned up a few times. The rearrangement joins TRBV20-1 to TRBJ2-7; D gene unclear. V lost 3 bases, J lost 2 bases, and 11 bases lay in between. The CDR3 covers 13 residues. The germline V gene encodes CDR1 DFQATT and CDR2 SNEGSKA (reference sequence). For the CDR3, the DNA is TGCAGTGCTAGTAGGCAGATCGCCTACGAGCAGTACTTC. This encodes CSASRQIAYEQYF.

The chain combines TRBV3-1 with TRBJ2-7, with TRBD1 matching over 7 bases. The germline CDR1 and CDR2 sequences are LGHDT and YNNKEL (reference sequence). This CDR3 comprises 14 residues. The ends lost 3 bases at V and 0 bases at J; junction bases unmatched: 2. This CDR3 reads CASSHRGSSYEQYF. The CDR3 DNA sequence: TGTGCCAGCAGCCACAGGGGGAGCTCCTACGAGCAGTACTTC.

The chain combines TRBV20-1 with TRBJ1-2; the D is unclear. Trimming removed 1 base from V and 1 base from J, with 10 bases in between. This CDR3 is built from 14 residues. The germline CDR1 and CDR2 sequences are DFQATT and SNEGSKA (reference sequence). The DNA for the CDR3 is TGCAGTGCTAGAGCCGAACCCCTTAACTATGGCTACACCTTC. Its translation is CSARAEPLNYGYTF.

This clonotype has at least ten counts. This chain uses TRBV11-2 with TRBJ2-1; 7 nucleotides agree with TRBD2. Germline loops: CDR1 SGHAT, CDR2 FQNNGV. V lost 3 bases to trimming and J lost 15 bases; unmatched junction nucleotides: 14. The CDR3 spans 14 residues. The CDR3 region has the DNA TGTGCCAGCAGCTTGAGCGGGGCCCAGGCAAGTGGGTTCTTC. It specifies CASSLSGAQASGFF. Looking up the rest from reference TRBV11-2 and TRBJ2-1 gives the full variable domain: EAGVAQSPRYKIIEKRQSVAFWCNPISGHATLYWYQQILGQGPKLLIQFQNNGVVDDSQLPKDRFSAERLKGVDSTLKIQPAKLEDSAVYLCASSLSGAQASGFFGPGTRLTVL.

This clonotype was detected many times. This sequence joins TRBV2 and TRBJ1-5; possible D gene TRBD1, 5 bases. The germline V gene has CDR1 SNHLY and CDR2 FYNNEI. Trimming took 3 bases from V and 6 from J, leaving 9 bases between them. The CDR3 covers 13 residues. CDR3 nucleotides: TGTGCCAGCAGTGATTTGGGGACTCAGCCCCAGCATTTT. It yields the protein CASSDLGTQPQHF.

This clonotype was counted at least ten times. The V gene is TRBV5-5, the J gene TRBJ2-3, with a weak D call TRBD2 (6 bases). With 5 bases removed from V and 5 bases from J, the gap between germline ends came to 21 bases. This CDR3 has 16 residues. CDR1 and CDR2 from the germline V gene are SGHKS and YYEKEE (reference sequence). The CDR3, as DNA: TGTGCCAGCAGGACAATCCCGGGAGAGCCGTTAGATACGCAGTATTTT. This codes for CASRTIPGEPLDTQYF.

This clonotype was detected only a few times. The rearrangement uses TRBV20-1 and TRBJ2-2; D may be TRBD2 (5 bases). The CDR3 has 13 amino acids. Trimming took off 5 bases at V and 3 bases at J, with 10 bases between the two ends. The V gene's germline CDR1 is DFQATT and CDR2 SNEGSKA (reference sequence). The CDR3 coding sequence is TGCAGTGCTCGGACTCTCCACACCGGGGAGCTGTTTTTT. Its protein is CSARTLHTGELFF.

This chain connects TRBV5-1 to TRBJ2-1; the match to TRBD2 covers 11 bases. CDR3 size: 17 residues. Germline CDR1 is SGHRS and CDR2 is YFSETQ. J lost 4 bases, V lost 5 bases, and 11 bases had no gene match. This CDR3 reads CASRRGLAGGSYNEQFF. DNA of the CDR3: TGCGCCAGCAGGAGGGGGCTAGCGGGAGGTTCGTACAATGAGCAGTTCTTC.

As DNA, the CDR3 is TGTGCCACCAGTGATTCTACAGGAGGCGCGACCCAGTACTTC. Translating gives CATSDSTGGATQYF. The rearrangement joins TRBV24-1 to TRBJ2-5; D tentatively fits TRBD1 or TRBD2 (5 bases each). The V gene's germline CDR1 is KGHDR and CDR2 SFDVKD. V was shortened by 2 bases and J by 7 bases, with 13 bases between the two germline ends. The CDR3 has 14 amino acids.

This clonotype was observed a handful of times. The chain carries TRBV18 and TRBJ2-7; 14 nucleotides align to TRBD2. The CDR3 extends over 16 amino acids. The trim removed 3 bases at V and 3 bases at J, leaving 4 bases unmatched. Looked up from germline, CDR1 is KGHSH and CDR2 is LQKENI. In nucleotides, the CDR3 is TGTGCCAGCTCACCCGGGACTAGCGGGGGAGGCTACGAGCAGTACTTC. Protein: CASSPGTSGGGYEQYF.

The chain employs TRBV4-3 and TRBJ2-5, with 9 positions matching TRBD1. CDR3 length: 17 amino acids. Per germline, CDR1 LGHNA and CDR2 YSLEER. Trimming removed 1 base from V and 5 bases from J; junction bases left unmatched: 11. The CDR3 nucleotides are TGCGCCAGCAGCCAAGGGGGTCCCGGGACAGGGATTGAGACCCAGTACTTC. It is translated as CASSQGGPGTGIETQYF.

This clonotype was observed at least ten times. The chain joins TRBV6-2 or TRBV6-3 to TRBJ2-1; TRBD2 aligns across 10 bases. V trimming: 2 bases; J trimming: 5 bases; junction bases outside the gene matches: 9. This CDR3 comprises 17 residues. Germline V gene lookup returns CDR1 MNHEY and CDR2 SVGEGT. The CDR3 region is CASSYVPSGSVDNEQFF. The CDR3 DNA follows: TGTGCCAGCAGTTACGTCCCTAGCGGGAGTGTCGACAATGAGCAGTTCTTC.

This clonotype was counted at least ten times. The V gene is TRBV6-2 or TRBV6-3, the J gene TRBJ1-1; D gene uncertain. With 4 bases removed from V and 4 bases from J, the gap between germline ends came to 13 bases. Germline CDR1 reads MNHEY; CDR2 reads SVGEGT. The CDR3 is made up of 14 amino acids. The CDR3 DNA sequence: TGTGCCAGCAGTTTGCCACACAGCCCCACTGAAGCTTTCTTT. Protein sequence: CASSLPHSPTEAFF.

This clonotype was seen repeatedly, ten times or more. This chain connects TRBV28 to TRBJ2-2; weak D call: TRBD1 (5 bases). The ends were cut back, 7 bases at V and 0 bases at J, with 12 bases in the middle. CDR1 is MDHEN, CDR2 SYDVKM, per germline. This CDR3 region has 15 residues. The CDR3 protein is CASKTGHPNTGELFF. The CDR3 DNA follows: TGTGCCAGCAAGACCGGACACCCGAACACCGGGGAGCTGTTTTTT.

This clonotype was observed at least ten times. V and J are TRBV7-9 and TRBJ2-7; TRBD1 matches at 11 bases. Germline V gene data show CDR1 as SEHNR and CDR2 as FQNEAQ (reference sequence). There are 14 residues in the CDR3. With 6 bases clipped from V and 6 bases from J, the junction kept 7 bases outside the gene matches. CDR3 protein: CASRRTGGEGEQYF. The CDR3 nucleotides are TGTGCCAGCAGACGGACAGGGGGCGAGGGCGAGCAGTACTTC.

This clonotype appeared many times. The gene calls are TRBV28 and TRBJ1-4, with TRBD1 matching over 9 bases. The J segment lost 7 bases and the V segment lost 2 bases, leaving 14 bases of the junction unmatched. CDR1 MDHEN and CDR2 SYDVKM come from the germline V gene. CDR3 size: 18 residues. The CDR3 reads CASSLRLQGAFSVEKLFF. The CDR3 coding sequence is TGTGCCAGCAGTTTAAGGTTACAGGGGGCGTTCTCTGTTGAAAAACTGTTTTTT.

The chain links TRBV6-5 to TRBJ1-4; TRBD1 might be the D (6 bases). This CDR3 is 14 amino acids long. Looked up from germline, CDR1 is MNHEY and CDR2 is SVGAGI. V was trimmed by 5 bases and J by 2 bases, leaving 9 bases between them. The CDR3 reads CASSHGGTNEKLFF. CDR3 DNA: TGTGCCAGCAGTCACGGGGGCACTAATGAAAAACTGTTTTTT.

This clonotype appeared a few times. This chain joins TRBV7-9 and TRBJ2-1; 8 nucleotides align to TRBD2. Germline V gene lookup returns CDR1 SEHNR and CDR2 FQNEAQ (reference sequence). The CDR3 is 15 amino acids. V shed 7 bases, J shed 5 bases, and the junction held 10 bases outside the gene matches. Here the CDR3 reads CASKPGLAPDNEQFF. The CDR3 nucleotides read TGTGCCAGCAAACCTGGACTAGCCCCCGACAATGAGCAGTTCTTC.

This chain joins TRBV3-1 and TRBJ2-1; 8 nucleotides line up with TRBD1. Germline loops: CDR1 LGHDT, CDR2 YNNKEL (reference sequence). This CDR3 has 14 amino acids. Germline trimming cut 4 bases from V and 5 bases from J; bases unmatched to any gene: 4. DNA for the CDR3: TGTGCCAGCAGCCCTTCGGACAGGGACAATGAGCAGTTCTTC. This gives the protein CASSPSDRDNEQFF.

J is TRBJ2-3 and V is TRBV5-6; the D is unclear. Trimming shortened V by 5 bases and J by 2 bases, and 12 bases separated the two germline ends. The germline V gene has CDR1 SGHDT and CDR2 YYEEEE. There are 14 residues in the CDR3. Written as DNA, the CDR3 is TGTGCCAGCAGTCTGGAACCTACCACAGATACGCAGTATTTT. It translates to CASSLEPTTDTQYF.